These 18 T cell receptor beta chains share one sample of origin, sequenced in a study of blood T cell repertoires in COVID-19. Sequencing used immunoSEQ multiplex PCR; TCRdb keeps in-frame clones, though not all of them. The top ten clones hold 5.6% of a sample with 60,000 to 65,000 clones, 70% to 85% of them seen once. Sequencing was carried out using peripheral blood. These receptors were obtained from a woman in her sixties or seventies with acute or convalescent COVID-19.

V gene TRBV5-1 combines with J gene TRBJ1-4; weak D call: TRBD1 (6 bases). With 2 bases removed from V and 7 bases from J, the gap between germline ends came to 18 bases. Germline V gene sequence: CDR1 SGHRS, CDR2 YFSETQ. The CDR3 spans 16 residues. CDR3 DNA sequence: TGCGCCAGCAGCTTCGGAAACAGGGATTCGGGTGAAAAACTGTTTTTT. Its translation is CASSFGNRDSGEKLFF. The variable domain in full, with the rest retrieved from reference TRBV5-1 and TRBJ1-4, is KAGVTQTPRYLIKTRGQQVTLSCSPISGHRSVSWYQQTPGQGLQFLFEYFSETQRNKGNFPGRFSGRQFSNSRSEMNVSTLELGDSALYLCASSFGNRDSGEKLFFGSGTQLSVL.

The chain carries TRBV3-1 (or the pseudogene TRBV3-2) and TRBJ2-5, with 8 bases that match TRBD2. The CDR3 totals 16 residues. The V and J ends lost 2 bases and 0 bases, in that order; junction bases with no gene match: 5. Germline V gene sequence: CDR1 LGHDT, CDR2 YNNKEL (reference sequence). The CDR3 sequence is CASSQPSGGNQETQYF. In nucleotides, the CDR3 is TGTGCCAGCAGCCAACCCTCGGGAGGGAACCAAGAGACCCAGTACTTC.

The V call is TRBV6-5, the J call TRBJ1-1; maybe TRBD1 (5 bases). Germline V gene data show CDR1 as MNHEY and CDR2 as SVGAGI. The V end lost 6 bases, the J end lost 0 bases, and 11 bases lay between the germline ends. This CDR3 region has 14 residues. The CDR3 coding sequence is TGTGCCAGCAGCTACGGGGGGGTGAACACTGAAGCTTTCTTT. Translation: CASSYGGVNTEAFF.

This sequence joins TRBV5-6 and TRBJ2-7; D remains unclear. The V gene's germline CDR1 is SGHDT and CDR2 YYEEEE. This CDR3 has 11 amino acids. V was shortened by 2 bases and J by 3 bases, with 3 bases between the two germline ends. DNA of the CDR3: TGTGCCAGCAGCTTCAACTACGAGCAGTACTTC. Amino acid sequence: CASSFNYEQYF.

V gene TRBV5-4 combines with J gene TRBJ2-2, with TRBD2 matching over 14 bases. With V trimmed by 4 bases and J by 6 bases, 2 bases remained unmatched. CDR1 SGHNT and CDR2 YYREEE come from the germline V gene (reference sequence). The CDR3 is made up of 15 amino acids. This CDR3 is CASSRGLAGAGELFF. The DNA for the CDR3 is TGTGCCAGCAGCCGGGGACTAGCGGGGGCCGGGGAGCTGTTTTTT.

The chain couples TRBV19 to TRBJ1-2; 12 bases align to TRBD1. V was pared by 4 bases and J by 7 bases, with 7 bases of the junction left unmatched. CDR1 and CDR2 from the germline V gene are LNHDA and SQIVND (reference sequence). The CDR3 sequence is 15 residues long. The CDR3 region is CASSTSGTGGFGYTF. CDR3 bases: TGTGCCAGTAGTACATCCGGGACAGGGGGCTTTGGCTACACCTTC.

The chain is built from TRBV12-5 and TRBJ1-5, with D possibly being TRBD1 (6 bases). Germline CDR1 LGHNT, CDR2 FRNRAP. The V end was cut by 6 bases, the J end by 5 bases, with 11 bases between. This CDR3 has 13 amino acids. CDR3 DNA sequence: TGTGCTAGTGGGGGGGCAGGAGATCAGCCCCAGCATTTT. Translation gives CASGGAGDQPQHF.

The gene calls are TRBV9 and TRBJ1-1; TRBD1 is a possible D gene (6 bases). Germline CDR1 is SGDLS and CDR2 is YYNGEE. Trimming left V 3 bases short and J 4 bases short, with 13 bases between. The CDR3 consists of 14 residues. CDR3 amino acids: CASSGGAGGTEAFF. The CDR3 nucleotides read TGTGCCAGCAGCGGGGGGGCGGGGGGCACTGAAGCTTTCTTT. Looking up the rest from reference TRBV9 and TRBJ1-1 gives the full variable domain: DSGVTQTPKHLITATGQRVTLRCSPRSGDLSVYWYQQSLDQGLQFLIQYYNGEERAKGNILERFSAQQFPDLHSELNLSSLELGDSALYFCASSGGAGGTEAFFGQGTRLTVV.

This clone has only a few counts. The chain joins TRBV19 to TRBJ2-7; possible D gene TRBD1, 6 bases. This CDR3 has 14 amino acids. Germline CDR1 reads LNHDA; CDR2 reads SQIVND (reference sequence). V was clipped by 6 bases and J by 3 bases, with 15 bases between them. The CDR3 sequence: CASSPGTSHYEQYF. In DNA, the CDR3 is TGTGCCAGTAGCCCCGGGACAAGTCACTACGAGCAGTACTTC.

The chain combines TRBV6-5 with TRBJ1-4; possibly TRBD1 for D (5 bases). The CDR3 consists of 13 residues. V dropped 8 bases and J dropped 4 bases, with 11 bases sitting between them. CDR1 is MNHEY and CDR2 is SVGAGI in the germline V gene. The CDR3 protein is CASSQVFNEKLFF. CDR3 DNA sequence: TGTGCCAGCTCACAGGTTTTTAATGAAAAACTGTTTTTT.

This clone was seen just once. The chain joins TRBV11-2 to TRBJ2-5; D call uncertain. The V end lost 3 bases, the J end lost 4 bases, and 3 bases lay between the germline ends. The CDR3 spans 11 residues. Germline V gene data show CDR1 as SGHAT and CDR2 as FQNNGV. The CDR3 coding sequence is TGTGCCAGCAGCTTCTCAGAGACCCAGTACTTC. Protein sequence: CASSFSETQYF.

The gene calls are TRBV27 and TRBJ2-2, with a possible D match to TRBD1 (5 bases). The CDR3 consists of 14 residues. Germline assignment: CDR1 MNHEY and CDR2 SMNVEV (reference sequence). V was shortened by 3 bases and J by 1 base, with 6 bases between the two germline ends. The CDR3 loop is CASSLGRNTGELFF. CDR3 in DNA: TGTGCCAGCAGTTTGGGGCGGAACACCGGGGAGCTGTTTTTT.

This clone has just a few counts. This rearrangement joins TRBV29-1 to TRBJ1-2; 9 nucleotides agree with TRBD1. CDR1 SQVTM and CDR2 ANQGSEA come from the germline V gene. The CDR3 length is 13 residues. Losses at the gene ends were 7 bases for V and 9 bases for J; bases not matched to a gene: 12. The CDR3 loop is CSGDRDRTGSYTF. In DNA form, the CDR3 reads TGCAGCGGGGACAGGGACAGGACTGGAAGCTACACCTTC.

The V call is TRBV5-1, the J call TRBJ2-2, with D maybe TRBD1 (6 bases). This CDR3 has 15 residues. The V gene's germline CDR1 is SGHRS and CDR2 YFSETQ. Trimming shortened V by 0 bases and J by 7 bases, and 13 bases separated the two germline ends. CDR3 amino acids: CASSLGTVYIGELFF. CDR3 sequence (DNA): TGCGCCAGCAGCTTGGGGACAGTCTATATCGGGGAGCTGTTTTTT.

The chain combines TRBV11-2 with TRBJ2-1; D might be TRBD1 (5 bases). The V end lost 1 base, the J end lost 0 bases, and 10 bases lay between the germline ends. The CDR3 runs 16 residues. The germline V gene encodes CDR1 SGHAT and CDR2 FQNNGV. For the CDR3, the DNA is TGTGCCAGCAGCTTAGGCCGGACAATCTCCTACAATGAGCAGTTCTTC. Residues: CASSLGRTISYNEQFF.

This clone was recorded once. The chain carries TRBV10-2 and TRBJ1-4; 8 bases agree with TRBD1. V dropped 5 bases and J dropped 0; count of bases not matched to a gene: 5. The CDR3 is made up of 16 amino acids. Per germline, CDR1 WSHSY and CDR2 SAAADI. CDR3 region: CASSTGQGATNEKLFF. CDR3 DNA: TGCGCCAGCAGTACCGGACAGGGAGCAACTAATGAAAAACTGTTTTTT.

The rearrangement links TRBV11-2 to TRBJ1-4; D unresolved. CDR1 SGHAT and CDR2 FQNNGV come from the germline V gene. The CDR3 consists of 15 residues. The V end lost 1 base, the J end lost 0 bases, and 6 bases lay between the germline ends. The DNA for the CDR3 is TGTGCCAGCAGCTTAGCCCGTGCAACTAATGAAAAACTGTTTTTT. Its translation: CASSLARATNEKLFF.

V is TRBV5-1 and J is TRBJ2-1; 7 bases align to TRBD1. The germline gives CDR1 SGHRS, CDR2 YFSETQ. The CDR3 totals 14 residues. The V segment lost 6 bases and the J segment 2 bases; nucleotides outside the gene matches: 5. CDR3 residues: CASTPDRAYNEQFF. CDR3 sequence (DNA): TGCGCCAGCACTCCCGACAGGGCCTACAATGAGCAGTTCTTC.